This T cell receptor (beta chain) was captured by sequencing in a study of shared clonotypes between healthy human individuals. Here immunoSEQ multiplex PCR was the method, and the copy in TCRdb shows in-frame clones only, minus some. The table has 2 million to 3 million clones, over 85% seen once. CDR3 length equals 17 residues. Germline-derived CDR1 and CDR2 are MNHEY and SMNVEV (reference sequence). Trimming left V 5 bases short and J 2 bases short, with 19 bases between. Material for sequencing was naive CD4+ T cells from PBMCs. Subset noted: CD45RA+ positively selected. The origin of this receptor is a man between 18 and 29 years old in good health. Some clones in this sample may be carry-over from other donors' samples. The rearrangement uses TRBV27 and TRBJ2-1; D gene unclear. The CDR3 reads CASSPFPLLGPYNEQFF. Written as DNA, the CDR3 is TGTGCCAGCAGTCCGTTCCCACTACTCGGCCCCTACAATGAGCAGTTCTTC.